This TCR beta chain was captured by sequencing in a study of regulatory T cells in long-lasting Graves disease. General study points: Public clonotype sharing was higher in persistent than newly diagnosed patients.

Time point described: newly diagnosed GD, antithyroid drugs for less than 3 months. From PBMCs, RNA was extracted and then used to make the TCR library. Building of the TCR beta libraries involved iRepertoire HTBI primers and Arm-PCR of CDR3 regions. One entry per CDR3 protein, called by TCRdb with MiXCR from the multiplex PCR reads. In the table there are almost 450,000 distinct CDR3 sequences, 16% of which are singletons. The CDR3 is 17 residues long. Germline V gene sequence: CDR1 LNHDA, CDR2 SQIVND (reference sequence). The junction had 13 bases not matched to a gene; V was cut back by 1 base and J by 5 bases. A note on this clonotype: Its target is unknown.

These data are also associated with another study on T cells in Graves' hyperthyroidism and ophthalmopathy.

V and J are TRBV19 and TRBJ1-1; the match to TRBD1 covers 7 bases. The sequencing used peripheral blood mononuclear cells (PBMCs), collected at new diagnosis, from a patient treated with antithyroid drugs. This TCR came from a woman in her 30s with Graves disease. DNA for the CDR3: TGTGCCAGTAGTATAGCTGAGATGCAGGGGGAACATACTGAAGCTTTCTTT. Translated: CASSIAEMQGEHTEAFF.